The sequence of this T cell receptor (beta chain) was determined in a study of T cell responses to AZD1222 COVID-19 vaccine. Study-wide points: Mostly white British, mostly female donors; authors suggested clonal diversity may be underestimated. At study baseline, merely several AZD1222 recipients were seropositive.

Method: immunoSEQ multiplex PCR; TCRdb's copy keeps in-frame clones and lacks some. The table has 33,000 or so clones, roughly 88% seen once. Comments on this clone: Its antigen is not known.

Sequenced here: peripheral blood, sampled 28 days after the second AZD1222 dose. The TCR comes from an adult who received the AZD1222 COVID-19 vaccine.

The CDR3 is CASQTGNQPQHF. The CDR3 DNA follows: TGTGCCAGCCAAACTGGTAATCAGCCCCAGCATTTT. The rearrangement uses TRBV6-5 and TRBJ1-5, with D hard to call. CDR3 size: 12 residues. CDR1 MNHEY and CDR2 SVGAGI come from the germline V gene. V gave up 8 bases and J gave up 4 bases, with 9 bases separating them.